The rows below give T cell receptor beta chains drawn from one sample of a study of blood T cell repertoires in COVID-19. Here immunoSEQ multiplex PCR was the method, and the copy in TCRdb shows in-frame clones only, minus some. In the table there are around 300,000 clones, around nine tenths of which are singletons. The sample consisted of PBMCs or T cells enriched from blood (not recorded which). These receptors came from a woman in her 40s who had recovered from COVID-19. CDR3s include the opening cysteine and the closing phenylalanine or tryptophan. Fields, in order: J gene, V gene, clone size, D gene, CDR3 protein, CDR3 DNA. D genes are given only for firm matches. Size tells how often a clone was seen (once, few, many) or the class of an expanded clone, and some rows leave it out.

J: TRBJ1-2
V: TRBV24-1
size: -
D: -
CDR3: CATSDANSYGYTF
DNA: TGTGCCACCAGTGATGCTAACAGTTATGGCTACACCTTC

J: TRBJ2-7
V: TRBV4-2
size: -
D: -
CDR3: CASSQESRSEQYF
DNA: TGTGCCAGCAGCCAAGAGTCTCGGAGTGAGCAGTACTTC

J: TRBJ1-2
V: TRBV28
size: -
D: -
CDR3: CASSSSPGYGYTF
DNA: TGTGCCAGCAGTTCCTCTCCGGGCTATGGCTACACCTTC

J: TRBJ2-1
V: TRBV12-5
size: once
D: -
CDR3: CASTGSYNEQFF
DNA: TGTGCTTCGACGGGCTCCTACAATGAGCAGTTCTTC

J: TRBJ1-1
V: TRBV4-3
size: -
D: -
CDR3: CASSQGLLNTEAFF
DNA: TGCGCCAGCAGCCAGGGACTCCTGAACACTGAAGCTTTCTTT

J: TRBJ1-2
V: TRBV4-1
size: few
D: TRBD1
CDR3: CASSQGEIISGGNSNYGYTF
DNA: TGCGCCAGCAGCCAAGGGGAAATAATATCAGGGGGCAACAGTAACTATGGCTACACCTTC

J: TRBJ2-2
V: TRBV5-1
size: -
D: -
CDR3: CASSFRGGQNTGELFF
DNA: TGCGCCAGCAGCTTCCGTGGCGGACAGAACACCGGGGAGCTGTTTTTT

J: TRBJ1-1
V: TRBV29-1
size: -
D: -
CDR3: CSARRGNTEAFF
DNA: TGCAGCGCCCGGCGGGGGAACACTGAAGCTTTCTTT

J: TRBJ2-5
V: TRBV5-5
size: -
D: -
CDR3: CASSLGPTKAAQYF
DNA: TGTGCCAGCAGCTTGGGCCCCACCAAGGCGGCCCAGTACTTC

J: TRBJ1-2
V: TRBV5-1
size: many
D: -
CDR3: CASSSTGNYGYTF
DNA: TGCGCCAGCAGCTCGACAGGCAACTATGGCTACACCTTC

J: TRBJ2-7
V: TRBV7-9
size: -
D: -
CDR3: CASSLSGWGYEQYF
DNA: TGTGCCAGCAGCCTCTCGGGGTGGGGTTACGAGCAGTACTTC

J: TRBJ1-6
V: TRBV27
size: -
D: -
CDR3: CASSFSFNSPLHF
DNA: TGTGCCAGCAGTTTCAGTTTTAATTCACCCCTCCACTTT

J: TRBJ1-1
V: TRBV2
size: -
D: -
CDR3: CASRSDRLVNTEAFF
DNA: TGTGCCAGCAGGTCCGACAGGTTGGTGAACACTGAAGCTTTCTTT

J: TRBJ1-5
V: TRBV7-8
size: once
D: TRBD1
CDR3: CASSRDRGQRGQPQHF
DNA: TGTGCCAGCAGCAGAGACAGGGGGCAAAGGGGTCAGCCCCAGCATTTT

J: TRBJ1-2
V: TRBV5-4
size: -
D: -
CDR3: CASSSIARTVDGYTF
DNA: TGTGCCAGCAGCTCGATAGCCCGGACAGTGGATGGCTACACCTTC

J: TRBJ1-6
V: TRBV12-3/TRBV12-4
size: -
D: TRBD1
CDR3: CASSRDRGSPLHF
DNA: TGTGCCAGCAGCCGCGACAGGGGATCACCCCTCCACTTT

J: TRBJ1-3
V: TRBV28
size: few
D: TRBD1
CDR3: CASSRPGQGTGNTIYF
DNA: TGTGCCAGCAGTCGCCCCGGACAGGGAACTGGAAACACCATATATTTT

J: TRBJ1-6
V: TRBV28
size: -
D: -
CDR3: CASSLPGINSPLHF
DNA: TGTGCCAGCAGTTTACCGGGGATCAATTCACCCCTCCACTTT

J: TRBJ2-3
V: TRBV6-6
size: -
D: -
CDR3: CASSYWGHTQYF
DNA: TGTGCCAGCAGTTACTGGGGGCATACGCAGTATTTT

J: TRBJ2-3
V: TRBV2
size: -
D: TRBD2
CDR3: CASEREGTDTQYF
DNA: TGTGCCAGCGAGCGGGAGGGCACAGATACGCAGTATTTT

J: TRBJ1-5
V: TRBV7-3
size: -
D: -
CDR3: CASSLGDRALSNQPQHF
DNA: TGTGCCAGCAGCTTAGGCGACAGAGCACTAAGCAATCAGCCCCAGCATTTT

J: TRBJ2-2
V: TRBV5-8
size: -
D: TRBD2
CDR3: CASSPFFGGAGEYGELFF
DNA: TGTGCCAGCAGCCCCTTCTTCGGAGGAGCGGGAGAGTACGGGGAGCTGTTTTTT

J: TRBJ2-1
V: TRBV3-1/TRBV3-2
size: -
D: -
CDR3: CASSCNRGSHNEQFF
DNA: TGTGCCAGCAGCTGTAACCGGGGTTCTCACAATGAGCAGTTCTTC

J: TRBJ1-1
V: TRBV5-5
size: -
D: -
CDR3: CASSLGLQGREAFF
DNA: TGTGCCAGCAGCTTGGGGCTACAGGGCCGTGAAGCTTTCTTT

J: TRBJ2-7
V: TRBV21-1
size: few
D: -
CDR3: CASINRGMVYEQYF
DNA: TGTGCCAGCATCAACAGGGGGATGGTCTACGAGCAGTACTTC

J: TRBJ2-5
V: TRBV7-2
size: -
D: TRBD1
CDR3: CASSFPPGQGQETQYF
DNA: TGTGCCAGCAGCTTTCCCCCGGGACAGGGGCAGGAGACCCAGTACTTC

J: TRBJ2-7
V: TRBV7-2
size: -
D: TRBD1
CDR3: CASSPGQAREQYF
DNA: TGTGCCAGCAGCCCCGGACAGGCCCGCGAGCAGTACTTC

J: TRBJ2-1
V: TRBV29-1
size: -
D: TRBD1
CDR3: CSVTGAGSSYNEQFF
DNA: TGCAGCGTGACAGGGGCGGGAAGCTCCTACAATGAGCAGTTCTTC

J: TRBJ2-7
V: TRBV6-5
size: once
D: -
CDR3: CASGKPSGGREQYF
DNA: TGTGCCAGCGGAAAGCCGTCCGGGGGGCGCGAGCAGTACTTC

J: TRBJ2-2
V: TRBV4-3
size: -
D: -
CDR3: CASSQDWANTGELFF
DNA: TGCGCCAGCAGCCAAGATTGGGCCAACACCGGGGAGCTGTTTTTT

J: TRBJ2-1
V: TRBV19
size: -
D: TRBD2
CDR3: CASSFSSGSSYNEQFF
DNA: TGTGCCAGTAGTTTTTCTAGCGGGAGCTCCTACAATGAGCAGTTCTTC